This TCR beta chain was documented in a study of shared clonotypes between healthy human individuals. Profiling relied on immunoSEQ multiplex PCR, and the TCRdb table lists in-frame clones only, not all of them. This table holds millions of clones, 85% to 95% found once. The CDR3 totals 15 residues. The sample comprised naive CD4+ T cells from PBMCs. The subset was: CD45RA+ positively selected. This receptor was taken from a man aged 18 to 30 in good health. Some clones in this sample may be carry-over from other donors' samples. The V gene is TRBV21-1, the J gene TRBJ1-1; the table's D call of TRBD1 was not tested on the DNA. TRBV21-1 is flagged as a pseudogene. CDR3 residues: CASSFWTGGRTEAFF. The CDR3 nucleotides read TGTGCCAGCAGCTTCTGGACAGGGGGCCGCACTGAAGCTTTCTTT.